This entry features one TCR beta chain sequence. With 2 bases removed from V and 4 bases from J, the gap between germline ends came to 17 bases. Per germline, CDR1 MRHNA and CDR2 SNTAGT. This CDR3 is built from 16 residues. The source of the sample is a study of STAT5B mutations in CD4+ large granular lymphocyte leukemia. Sequencing used immunoSEQ multiplex PCR; TCRdb keeps in-frame clones, though not all of them. Of approximately 4,100 clones in the sample, roughly 72% were seen once. This clonotype was obtained from a man between 65 and 85 years old with CD4+ T-cell large granular lymphocyte leukemia. The chain carries TRBV6-4 and TRBJ1-2, with D perhaps matching TRBD1 (5 bases). The sequenced sample consisted of PBMCs. Here the CDR3 reads CASSDTPQAPFYGYTF. CDR3 sequence (DNA): TGTGCCAGCAGTGACACCCCACAGGCCCCCTTCTATGGCTACACCTTC.